One and the same sample provided the 30 T cell receptor beta chains below, sequenced in a study of blood T cell repertoires in COVID-19. Measured with immunoSEQ multiplex PCR; TCRdb has only the in-frame clones, and not every one. This sample has under 90,000 clones, with nearly 90% found just once. Sample: peripheral blood. These receptors were collected from a woman between 45 and 60 years old with COVID-19, enrolled during active disease.

CDR3: CATSTGLGQETQYF. The CDR3 bases are TGTGCCACCAGCACCGGACTAGGACAAGAGACCCAGTACTTC. The chain has TRBV15 and TRBJ2-5, with TRBD2 matching over 7 bases. CDR1 and CDR2 (germline): LNHNV, YYDKDF (reference sequence). Unmatched junction bases numbered 4, after V lost 4 bases and J lost 2 bases. The CDR3 spans 14 residues.

The rearrangement joins TRBV27 to TRBJ2-7; D is uncertain. The ends were cut back, 6 bases at V and 3 bases at J, with 12 bases in the middle. The CDR3 is made up of 13 amino acids. In germline, CDR1 is MNHEY, CDR2 SMNVEV (reference sequence). The CDR3 sequence: CASSLGFHYEQYF. DNA for the CDR3: TGTGCCAGCAGCTTGGGCTTTCACTACGAGCAGTACTTC.

This clone came up once. The chain has TRBV28 and TRBJ2-2; D ambiguous. With 1 base removed from V and 4 bases from J, the gap between germline ends came to 13 bases. The CDR3 extends over 16 amino acids. Germline loops: CDR1 MDHEN, CDR2 SYDVKM. This CDR3 reads CASSLSRSPSTGELFF. CDR3 in DNA: TGTGCCAGCAGTTTATCCCGGAGCCCATCCACCGGGGAGCTGTTTTTT.

This chain connects TRBV7-8 to TRBJ2-7, with TRBD2 matching over 9 bases. With 2 bases clipped from V and 3 bases from J, the junction kept 2 bases outside the gene matches. Germline CDR1 is SGHVS and CDR2 is FQNEAQ. The CDR3 covers 14 residues. CDR3 residues: CASSLQAGGYEQYF. In DNA, the CDR3 is TGTGCCAGCAGCTTACAAGCGGGAGGCTACGAGCAGTACTTC.

The genes are TRBV5-1 and TRBJ2-2; TRBD1 might be the D (6 bases). Trimming took 5 bases from V and 1 from J, leaving 12 bases between them. The V gene's germline CDR1 is SGHRS and CDR2 YFSETQ. CDR3 length: 15 residues. CDR3 coding DNA: TGCGCCAGCAGACTGGGGGCCCAGAACACCGGGGAGCTGTTTTTT. This codes for CASRLGAQNTGELFF.

CDR3 loop: CASSSPSGIREQFF. The CDR3 DNA reads as TGTGCCAGCAGCTCACCCTCAGGGATCCGTGAGCAGTTCTTC. The chain links TRBV3-1 (or the pseudogene TRBV3-2) to TRBJ2-1, with D perhaps TRBD1 (5 bases). CDR1 and CDR2 (germline): LGHDT, YNNKEL (reference sequence). Trimming left V 5 bases short and J 9 bases short, with 17 bases between. This CDR3 region has 14 residues.

The rearrangement joins TRBV27 to TRBJ2-3, with D possibly being TRBD2 (6 bases). This CDR3 region has 19 residues. The germline gives CDR1 MNHEY, CDR2 SMNVEV (reference sequence). V lost 5 bases, J lost 3 bases, and 27 bases lay in between. CDR3 region: CASSNRDSGEQTTTDTQYF. The DNA of the CDR3 is TGTGCCAGCAGTAACCGGGACTCGGGAGAACAAACTACAACAGATACGCAGTATTTT.

This clone appeared a single time. The rearrangement links TRBV6-7 to TRBJ1-6, with 8 bases matching TRBD1. Being an ORF, TRBV6-7 has a function that is uncertain. Trimming removed 5 bases from V and 6 bases from J; junction bases left unmatched: 6. The CDR3 extends over 15 amino acids. CDR3: CASSGDTGGNSPLHF. The CDR3 DNA sequence: TGTGCCAGCAGTGGCGACACAGGGGGTAATTCACCCCTCCACTTT.

The J gene is TRBJ1-4, the V gene TRBV4-3, with 7 bases matching TRBD1. With 4 bases clipped from V and 6 bases from J, the junction kept 14 bases outside the gene matches. There are 17 residues in the CDR3. Germline-derived CDR1 and CDR2 are LGHNA and YSLEER. The DNA of the CDR3 is TGCGCCAGCAGCCTCCTGGGCCCTCCGACAGGGTATGAAAAACTGTTTTTT. Translation gives CASSLLGPPTGYEKLFF.

V is TRBV6-4 and J is TRBJ2-7, with D possibly matching TRBD1 (5 bases). V gave up 4 bases and J gave up 4 bases, with 23 bases separating them. This CDR3 has 17 amino acids. CDR1 is MRHNA and CDR2 is SNTAGT in the germline V gene. Here the CDR3 DNA reads TGTGCCAGCAGTGCCCCAGGGCCCCCTCTCGCCCGGTACGAGCAGTACTTC. It is translated as CASSAPGPPLARYEQYF.

The J gene is TRBJ2-5, the V gene TRBV7-9; 7 positions match TRBD2. Looked up from germline, CDR1 is SEHNR and CDR2 is FQNEAQ (reference sequence). CDR3 length: 14 residues. V lost 5 bases to trimming and J lost 4 bases; unmatched junction nucleotides: 7. CDR3 sequence: CASSDTGTTETQYF. In DNA, the CDR3 is TGTGCCAGCAGCGACACCGGGACTACAGAGACCCAGTACTTC.

The chain joins TRBV7-2 to TRBJ2-1, with 12 nucleotides matching TRBD2. The length of the CDR3 is 18 residues. The V and J ends lost 5 bases and 8 bases, in that order; junction bases with no gene match: 16. The germline V gene has CDR1 SGHTA and CDR2 FQGNSA. The CDR3 nucleotides are TGTGCCAGCAGCCCCCGGGCTAGCGGGAGGGTTTTCCGGGATGAGCAGTTCTTC. Translated, it gives CASSPRASGRVFRDEQFF.

This clone was seen a few times. The genes are TRBV28 and TRBJ2-1; 7 positions match TRBD2. In germline, CDR1 is MDHEN, CDR2 SYDVKM. V shed 1 base and J 5 bases; nucleotides not matched to a gene: 29. CDR3 length equals 23 residues. The CDR3 coding sequence is TGTGCCAGCAGTTTATATTGGCGCCGGACTATTCAGGACGGGCGGGGGTACCACAATGAGCAGTTCTTC. Translated: CASSLYWRRTIQDGRGYHNEQFF.

This sequence joins TRBV19 and TRBJ2-7; 9 bases map to TRBD1. The CDR3 is 16 residues long. The germline V gene encodes CDR1 LNHDA and CDR2 SQIVND (reference sequence). V trimming: 6 bases; J trimming: 5 bases; junction bases outside the gene matches: 14. CDR3 nucleotide sequence: TGTGCCAGTAGCATTCTTACGGGACAGGGTGCCAACGAGCAGTACTTC. Protein product: CASSILTGQGANEQYF.

This clone showed up just once. The chain couples TRBV9 to TRBJ2-7; possible D gene TRBD2, 6 bases. CDR1 and CDR2 from the germline V gene are SGDLS and YYNGEE. Trimming removed 0 bases from V and 5 bases from J, with 15 bases in between. This CDR3 contains 15 residues. CDR3 residues: CASSVVGSSGHEQYF. CDR3 DNA sequence: TGTGCCAGCAGCGTAGTCGGGAGCTCGGGCCACGAGCAGTACTTC. The whole variable domain, filled in from reference TRBV9 and TRBJ2-7, reads DSGVTQTPKHLITATGQRVTLRCSPRSGDLSVYWYQQSLDQGLQFLIQYYNGEERAKGNILERFSAQQFPDLHSELNLSSLELGDSALYFCASSVVGSSGHEQYFGPGTRLTVT.

In its sample, this clone was seen a few times. Additional DNA sequences in this sample encode the identical CDR3. The genes are TRBV5-6 and TRBJ1-2, with TRBD1 matching 7 bases. CDR1 is SGHDT, CDR2 YYEEEE, per germline. This CDR3 spans 13 amino acids. V lost 2 bases, J lost 6 bases, and 4 bases stayed unmatched. The CDR3 region is CASSFLDRDGYTF. The CDR3 DNA follows: TGTGCCAGCAGCTTTTTAGACAGGGATGGCTACACCTTC.

The chain couples TRBV11-2 to TRBJ2-2, with D possibly being TRBD1 (6 bases). V lost 1 base and J lost 0, with 9 bases in between. Germline lookup yields CDR1 SGHAT and CDR2 FQNNGV. CDR3 size: 16 residues. The CDR3 sequence: CASSLGQGTNTGELFF. In nucleotides, the CDR3 is TGTGCCAGCAGCTTAGGGCAGGGGACGAACACCGGGGAGCTGTTTTTT.

The J gene is TRBJ1-5, the V gene TRBV7-6; D might be TRBD1 (6 bases). V dropped 0 bases and J dropped 0 bases, with 12 bases sitting between them. This CDR3 region has 17 residues. Germline-derived CDR1 and CDR2 are SGHVS and FNYEAQ. As DNA, the CDR3 is TGTGCCAGCAGCTTAGCGGTGGGGGCCTATAGCAATCAGCCCCAGCATTTT. Its protein is CASSLAVGAYSNQPQHF.

The V call is TRBV2, the J call TRBJ2-4; 9 bases fit TRBD2. This CDR3 spans 14 amino acids. V was clipped by 6 bases and J by 1 base; unmatched bases: 1. Germline V CDR1 and CDR2: SNHLY, FYNNEI. The CDR3 DNA reads TGTGCCAGCAGGGCGGGGGGGGCCAAAAACATTCAGTACTTC. Translating gives CASRAGGAKNIQYF.

V gene TRBV7-8 combines with J gene TRBJ2-1, with unresolved D. Trimming removed 5 bases at V and 9 bases at J, with 14 bases between. This CDR3 spans 13 amino acids. Germline V gene sequence: CDR1 SGHVS, CDR2 FQNEAQ. The CDR3 sequence: CASSKTLRGEQFF. CDR3 in DNA: TGTGCCAGCAGCAAAACCCTACGCGGTGAGCAGTTCTTC.

This chain connects TRBV11-3 to TRBJ2-1; D uncertain. CDR1 and CDR2 from the germline V gene are SGHNT and YENEEA. V was clipped by 5 bases and J by 1 base, with 15 bases between them. The CDR3 runs to 16 residues. The CDR3 nucleotides read TGTGCCAGCAGCCCCTATAGTTCCGTGTCCTACAATGAGCAGTTCTTC. Translating gives CASSPYSSVSYNEQFF.

The chain carries TRBV30 and TRBJ2-1; the D gene is possibly TRBD2 (6 bases). Trimming pared 5 bases from V and 0 bases from J, leaving 11 bases between. This CDR3 has 14 amino acids. Germline assignment: CDR1 GTSNPN and CDR2 SVGIG (reference sequence). The CDR3 reads CAWAAGSSYNEQFF. The CDR3 DNA follows: TGTGCCTGGGCGGCGGGGTCCTCCTACAATGAGCAGTTCTTC.

The chain couples TRBV10-2 to TRBJ2-6; the D gene is possibly TRBD2 (5 bases). This CDR3 has 15 residues. V lost 8 bases and J 4 bases, leaving 15 bases between the germline ends. Germline V gene lookup returns CDR1 WSHSY and CDR2 SAAADI. Here the CDR3 DNA reads TGCGCCAGCTCGTCCCGGCGGGCCGGGGCCAACGTCCTGACTTTC. As protein: CASSSRRAGANVLTF.

J is TRBJ1-2 and V is TRBV5-1; D uncertain. There are 14 residues in the CDR3. Germline CDR1 reads SGHRS; CDR2 reads YFSETQ. Between the trimmed V and J ends, which lost 0 bases and 0 bases, there was a span of 6 bases. CDR3 nucleotides: TGCGCCAGCAGCTTGGACAGTTCTAACTATGGCTACACCTTC. Translating gives CASSLDSSNYGYTF. The full variable domain, rest sourced from reference TRBV5-1 and TRBJ1-2, is KAGVTQTPRYLIKTRGQQVTLSCSPISGHRSVSWYQQTPGQGLQFLFEYFSETQRNKGNFPGRFSGRQFSNSRSEMNVSTLELGDSALYLCASSLDSSNYGYTFGSGTRLTVV.

The V gene is TRBV10-3, the J gene TRBJ1-1; D remains ambiguous. V was shortened by 2 bases and J by 6 bases, with 4 bases between the two germline ends. Germline V gene lookup returns CDR1 ENHRY and CDR2 SYGVKD. This CDR3 contains 11 residues. The CDR3: CAISETAEAFF. The DNA for the CDR3 is TGTGCCATCAGTGAGACGGCTGAAGCTTTCTTT.

The V and J genes are TRBV7-3 and TRBJ2-2; D is perhaps TRBD1 (6 bases). V was shortened by 4 bases and J by 4 bases, with 10 bases between the two germline ends. Germline V gene sequence: CDR1 SGHTA, CDR2 FQGTGA. This CDR3 spans 14 amino acids. The CDR3 here is CASSSGAITGELFF. DNA for the CDR3: TGTGCCAGCAGCTCAGGGGCGATCACCGGGGAGCTGTTTTTT.

The chain employs TRBV6-5 and TRBJ2-7; TRBD2 matches 10 bases. Germline CDR1 MNHEY, CDR2 SVGAGI. After removal of 2 bases from V and 5 bases from J, the junction contained 9 bases not matched to a gene. This CDR3 spans 16 amino acids. CDR3 sequence (DNA): TGTGCCAGCAGTTACCGGTTTACTAGCGGGATCAACGAGCAGTACTTC. Translation gives CASSYRFTSGINEQYF.

The chain recombines TRBV2 with TRBJ1-5; maybe TRBD1 (6 bases). The CDR3 loop spans 15 amino acids. V was clipped by 3 bases and J by 7 bases, with 16 bases between them. From germline, CDR1 is SNHLY and CDR2 FYNNEI. In DNA form, the CDR3 reads TGTGCCAGCAGTGATCTTCGGGGGGCCGGACAGCCCCAGCATTTT. Translating gives CASSDLRGAGQPQHF.

The chain links TRBV6-5 to TRBJ1-1; 8 positions match TRBD1. This CDR3 region has 14 residues. With V trimmed by 5 bases and J by 5 bases, 7 bases remained unmatched. From germline, CDR1 is MNHEY and CDR2 SVGAGI. CDR3 in DNA: TGTGCCAGCAGTAACACGAACAGGGGGACTGAAGCTTTCTTT. Translating gives CASSNTNRGTEAFF.

CDR3 sequence (DNA): TGTGCCAGAGGGACAGGGTGGGATTACGAGCAGTACTTC. This gives the protein CARGTGWDYEQYF. The J gene is TRBJ2-7, the V gene TRBV28; 9 positions agree with TRBD1. Germline-derived CDR1 and CDR2 are MDHEN and SYDVKM. There are 13 residues in the CDR3. V dropped 9 bases and J dropped 4; count of bases not matched to a gene: 7.